This entry lists 16 T cell receptor beta chains sequenced from one sample in a study of blood T cells in healthy people across ages. A second roughly 6 to 11 cycle PCR used barcoded and J-beta primers. TCRdb used MiXCR to reprocess the 5' RACE reads, holding one entry per CDR3 protein. Among about 1,400,000 distinct CDR3 sequences listed, 42% were seen once. Material for sequencing was blood. Every receptor here comes from a woman younger than 35 in good health.

The J gene is TRBJ2-3, the V gene TRBV5-1; the D gene is possibly TRBD2 (7 bases). CDR3 size: 14 residues. Looked up from germline, CDR1 is SGHRS and CDR2 is YFSETQ. V was shortened by 4 bases and J by 5 bases, with 14 bases between the two germline ends. CDR3: CASSVSGDIDTQYF. CDR3 nucleotides: TGCGCCAGCAGCGTAAGCGGGGACATAGATACGCAGTATTTT.

This clonotype came up a few times. The chain carries TRBV20-1 and TRBJ1-2, with D perhaps matching TRBD1 (5 bases). The CDR3 contains 14 residues. Germline-derived CDR1 and CDR2 are DFQATT and SNEGSKA (reference sequence). V was cut by 1 base and J by 4 bases, with 13 bases left in between. Written as DNA, the CDR3 is TGCAGTGCTAGAGTTTCGACAGTGGTCTATGGCTACACCTTC. This codes for CSARVSTVVYGYTF.

J is TRBJ2-1 and V is TRBV10-3; tentatively, D is TRBD1 (6 bases). Germline V gives CDR1 ENHRY, CDR2 SYGVKD. Trimming shortened V by 4 bases and J by 7 bases, and 20 bases separated the two germline ends. The CDR3 consists of 16 residues. CDR3 protein: CAISAERTLGGNEQFF. The CDR3, as DNA: TGTGCCATCAGTGCTGAGCGCACACTAGGGGGAAATGAGCAGTTCTTC.

J is TRBJ2-1 and V is TRBV5-1; D gene unclear. CDR1 is SGHRS and CDR2 is YFSETQ in the germline V gene. This CDR3 has 11 amino acids. Trimming shortened V by 6 bases and J by 5 bases, and 6 bases separated the two germline ends. The CDR3 is CASIIDNEQFF. Here the CDR3 DNA reads TGCGCCAGCATAATAGACAATGAGCAGTTCTTC. Full variable domain (rest looked up from reference TRBV5-1 and TRBJ2-1): KAGVTQTPRYLIKTRGQQVTLSCSPISGHRSVSWYQQTPGQGLQFLFEYFSETQRNKGNFPGRFSGRQFSNSRSEMNVSTLELGDSALYLCASIIDNEQFFGPGTRLTVL.

This clonotype was detected only a few times. The chain joins TRBV20-1 to TRBJ1-2, with D possibly being TRBD1 (6 bases). V was pared by 2 bases and J by 4 bases, with 11 bases between. Per germline, CDR1 DFQATT and CDR2 SNEGSKA (reference sequence). This CDR3 spans 13 amino acids. The CDR3: CSARRQDSYGYTF. CDR3 nucleotides: TGCAGTGCTAGACGGCAGGACAGCTATGGCTACACCTTC.

The rearrangement joins TRBV30 to TRBJ2-7; D is unclear. The germline V and J ends were trimmed by 2 bases and 4 bases, with 9 bases remaining between them. Germline V gene lookup returns CDR1 GTSNPN and CDR2 SVGIG (reference sequence). This CDR3 spans 12 amino acids. CDR3 coding DNA: TGTGCCTGGAGTCAGAGTGGGTACGAGCAGTACTTC. The encoded protein is CAWSQSGYEQYF.

The rearrangement joins TRBV12-3 or TRBV12-4 to TRBJ2-3; D possibly corresponds to TRBD2 (7 bases). The CDR3 contains 16 residues. V gave up 5 bases and J gave up 3 bases, with 18 bases separating them. CDR3 sequence reads: CASSAEGGLRTDTQYF. In DNA form, the CDR3 reads TGTGCCAGCAGTGCGGAGGGGGGGCTAAGAACAGATACGCAGTATTTT.

A few counts support this clonotype. The chain combines TRBV20-1 with TRBJ2-5; 9 bases agree with TRBD1. With V trimmed by 3 bases and J by 5 bases, 10 bases remained unmatched. This CDR3 spans 15 amino acids. Germline CDR1 and CDR2: DFQATT and SNEGSKA (reference sequence). CDR3 protein: CSAREAGQGMETQYF. CDR3 nucleotides: TGCAGTGCTAGGGAGGCCGGACAGGGGATGGAGACCCAGTACTTC.

On this clonotype itself: Relative to the germline gene, one junction end is altered; a read error may explain this. This chain connects TRBV27 to TRBJ2-1, with D perhaps matching TRBD1 (5 bases). The J call may be mistaken, given a closer DNA end match to TRBJ2-7. The length of the CDR3 is 16 residues. Germline V CDR1 and CDR2: MNHEY, SMNVEV (reference sequence). The CDR3: CTSSLGSRATYNEQYF. CDR3 in DNA: TGTACCAGCAGTTTAGGGTCCAGGGCAACCTACAATGAGCAGTACTTC.

This clonotype was found a few times. The gene calls are TRBV10-3 and TRBJ2-7; a possible D gene is TRBD1 (5 bases). V was clipped by 3 bases and J by 5 bases, with 8 bases between them. CDR1 and CDR2 (germline): ENHRY, SYGVKD. The CDR3 length is 12 residues. For the CDR3, the DNA is TGTGCCATCAGTGACAGGGAAAACGAGCAGTACTTC. This sequence encodes CAISDRENEQYF.

This clonotype was observed a handful of times. This chain joins TRBV20-1 and TRBJ1-5, with 7 bases lining up with TRBD1. Trimming removed 3 bases from V and 4 bases from J; junction bases left unmatched: 3. This CDR3 comprises 13 residues. Germline CDR1 is DFQATT and CDR2 is SNEGSKA (reference sequence). CDR3 coding DNA: TGCAGTGCTAGGTGGGACAGAAATCAGCCCCAGCATTTT. Translating it yields CSARWDRNQPQHF.

This clonotype was seen only a few times. CDR3 DNA: TGCAGTGCTAGAAGTCCTGGGGGGGACTACGAGCAGTACTTC. Translation gives CSARSPGGDYEQYF. This chain uses TRBV20-1 with TRBJ2-7; TRBD2 matches at 7 bases. In germline, CDR1 is DFQATT, CDR2 SNEGSKA (reference sequence). V was clipped by 2 bases and J by 3 bases; unmatched bases: 7. This CDR3 is built from 14 residues.

The chain joins TRBV20-1 to TRBJ1-6; 8 bases map to TRBD1. This CDR3 region has 13 residues. J was trimmed by 10 bases and V by 6 bases; bases with no gene match: 8. The V gene's germline CDR1 is DFQATT and CDR2 SNEGSKA (reference sequence). The CDR3 loop is CSARDRGRSPLHF. In nucleotides, the CDR3 is TGCAGTGCCCGCGACAGGGGTCGATCACCCCTCCACTTT.

This clonotype was detected only a few times. The chain is built from TRBV25-1 and TRBJ1-4; D ambiguous. Between the trimmed V and J ends, which lost 3 bases and 5 bases, there was a span of 13 bases. Germline V gene sequence: CDR1 MGHDK, CDR2 SYGVNS. The CDR3 covers 15 residues. The CDR3 loop reads CASSDPARLNEKLFF. The CDR3 DNA reads TGTGCCAGCAGTGACCCGGCCAGACTAAATGAAAAACTGTTTTTT.

The chain has TRBV4-1 and TRBJ2-7; 7 nucleotides agree with TRBD1. V lost 3 bases to trimming and J lost 1 base; unmatched junction nucleotides: 6. This CDR3 spans 15 amino acids. Germline CDR1 is MGHRA and CDR2 is YSYEKL. The CDR3 here is CASSHRDSDSYEQYF. The CDR3 DNA follows: TGCGCCAGCAGCCACCGGGACAGCGATTCCTACGAGCAGTACTTC.

The chain employs TRBV6-5 and TRBJ1-4; 7 nucleotides match TRBD1. CDR1 MNHEY and CDR2 SVGAGI come from the germline V gene. This CDR3 has 15 amino acids. The ends lost 5 bases at V and 3 bases at J; junction bases unmatched: 6. The CDR3 loop is CASSVRQGPNEKLFF. For the CDR3, the DNA is TGTGCCAGCAGTGTACGACAGGGCCCTAATGAAAAACTGTTTTTT.